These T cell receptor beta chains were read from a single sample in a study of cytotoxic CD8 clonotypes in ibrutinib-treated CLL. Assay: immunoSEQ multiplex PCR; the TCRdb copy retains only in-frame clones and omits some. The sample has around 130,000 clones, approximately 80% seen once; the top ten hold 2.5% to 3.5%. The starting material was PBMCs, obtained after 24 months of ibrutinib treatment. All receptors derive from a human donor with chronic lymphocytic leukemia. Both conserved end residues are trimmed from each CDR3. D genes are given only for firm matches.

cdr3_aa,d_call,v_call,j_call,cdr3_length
AWSVPRGRTDTQY,TRBD2,TRBV30,TRBJ2-3,13
ASSTPQGAGETQY,TRBD1,TRBV19,TRBJ2-5,13
ASSPTGEAGELF,TRBD1,TRBV16,TRBJ2-2,12
ASSPDRGGYGYT,TRBD1,TRBV7-2,TRBJ1-2,12
ASSSGGAAKNIQY,TRBD1,TRBV5-1,TRBJ2-4,13
ASSFIEGSEQY,-,TRBV27,TRBJ2-7,11
ASIRQGLNTEAF,TRBD1,TRBV27,TRBJ1-1,12
ASSDGQNTEAF,-,TRBV19,TRBJ1-1,11
ASSLGAGSPMETQY,-,TRBV7-9,TRBJ2-5,14
ASSEGTGMGYGYT,-,TRBV6-1,TRBJ1-2,13
AWGASSDTQY,-,TRBV30,TRBJ2-3,10
ASSLGGVEQF,-,TRBV11-2,TRBJ2-1,10
AISDGYEQY,-,TRBV10-3,TRBJ2-7,9
ATTTGGGSYGYT,TRBD1,TRBV10-3,TRBJ1-2,12
ASSLTGSGANVLT,TRBD1,TRBV7-8,TRBJ2-6,13
ASKWDRSSYEQY,TRBD1,TRBV6-1,TRBJ2-7,12
ASSVYTEAF,-,TRBV6-1,TRBJ1-1,9
ASSLVFERGRDEQY,TRBD2,TRBV5-1,TRBJ2-7,14
ASSPLSYNSPLH,-,TRBV27,TRBJ1-6,12
ASSTRRQGEGYEQY,TRBD1,TRBV19,TRBJ2-7,14
ASSHRTNEKLF,-,TRBV7-2,TRBJ1-4,11
ASSLATGQYQETQY,-,TRBV5-6,TRBJ2-5,14
ASSAGDREYGYT,TRBD1,TRBV11-2,TRBJ1-2,12
ASRGRGGDTDTQY,TRBD2,TRBV10-1,TRBJ2-3,13
ASREDKAYGYT,-,TRBV6-5,TRBJ1-2,11
ASSEFGGHSYEQY,-,TRBV6-1,TRBJ2-7,13
ASSVRTGTVGEQF,TRBD1,TRBV2,TRBJ2-1,13